The source of this T cell receptor beta chain is a study of CD8 T cells in Susac syndrome (dated 2019 in TCRdb). At the level of the whole study: Of the Susac syndrome patients who were sequenced, fewer than 10 were in clinical remission while about six had clinically active disease. Susac syndrome patients were therapy-naive, on corticosteroids (some also receiving IVIg), or on IVIg alone at blood withdrawal. Repertoire sequencing was used to test whether CD8+ T cell activation and differentiation in Susac syndrome was antigen driven. CD8+ T cell repertoire clonality was compared between some 13 healthy donors, some 14 Susac syndrome patients and some 15 multiple sclerosis patients.

RNA was extracted using the RNeasy kit, and roughly 0.45 to 1 ug of the RNA was reverse transcribed with random hexamers. The immunoSEQ multiplex PCR assay, covering 54 Vbeta and 13 Jbeta segments, was used to amplify TCR beta CDR3 regions. PCR amplification bias was corrected by using a synthetic template baseline for primer optimization and computational correction. Processing in the source paper ran as follows. Reads were annotated to V, D and J genes per IMGT and analyzed with immunoSEQ Analyzer, keeping only productive sequences. To calculate clonality, Shannon entropy was normalized by log2 of the number of productive unique sequences and then subtracted from one. Public and private clones were assessed among the 100 most prevalent clones of each patient and control. Clones were defined as Susac-specific when absent from the healthy and MS cohorts, from about a thousand published viral clones and from other ImmuneACCESS disease sequences. TCRdb trimmed the raw reads at Q25, called clones with MiXCR and kept productive beta chains. Every CDR3 protein is listed once, alongside the most common genes and DNA of its rows. These V and J calls derive from TCRdb rather than the authors' analysis. This sample holds some 140,000 distinct CDR3 sequences; 95% were observed only once. Together, the top ten hold about 0.18% of the sample.

The paper as a whole reports these results and caveats: The number of individuals in the TCR sequencing and HLA analysis was acknowledged as relatively small. Sixteen Susac-specific public clones were identified in the total CD8+ repertoire, and 5 or 6 Susac-specific public clones were identified in the CD8+ TEMRA repertoire. Susac syndrome CD8+ repertoires showed clonal expansion, highest in CD8+ TEMRA cells and greater in clinically active than remitting patients.

For CDR1 and CDR2, the germline V gene (reference sequence) lists LNHNV and YYDKDF. A distance of 5 bases separates the germline ends of V and J, which lose 2 bases and 1 base respectively. The CDR3 contains 13 residues, cysteine and phenylalanine counted. Only the CDR3 portion is preserved as DNA: 39 bases, with reading frame beginning at the first base. A word on this clonotype: Its recognized antigen is unknown. Per-nucleotide qualities are absent, and no much larger clonotype sits a single base away.

Peripheral blood CD8+ and CD4+ T cells from healthy donors, Susac syndrome patients and multiple sclerosis patients were profiled by high-throughput TCR beta sequencing. The Susac syndrome patients fulfilled recently defined diagnostic criteria for either definite or probable disease. Bulk CD8+ and CD4+ T cells were purified magnetically by negative isolation, whereas CD8+ TEMRA cells were enriched by FACS. Blood was drawn into EDTA tubes, processed within 24 hours, and PBMCs were isolated by density gradient centrifugation. PBMCs intended for TCR sequencing were cryopreserved in liquid nitrogen and thawed later in a water bath at 37 degrees C. The sorted or isolated CD4+, CD8+ and CD8+ TEMRA cells reached a purity of at least 90%.

The receptor's source is a human donor with Susac syndrome. In this chain, TRBV15 is recombined with TRBJ1-1; no D segment can be confidently identified. Sequenced input: CD8+ T cells from PBMCs. The CDR3 protein sequence reads: CATSRPPNTEAFF. The bases are TGTGCCACCAGCAGACCACCGAACACTGAAGCTTTCTTT.